One sample yielded the 8 T cell receptor beta chains listed below, sequenced in a study of T cell responses to AZD1222 COVID-19 vaccine. The table came from immunoSEQ multiplex PCR; TCRdb's copy has only in-frame clones and leaves some out. The repertoire includes some 190,000 clones, 85% to 90% of them detected once, and approximately 6.9% sits in the top ten. Sequencing was performed on peripheral blood, taken on day 0 of AZD1222 vaccination. These receptor sequences come from an adult in good health.

This clone appeared once. The V call is TRBV7-9, the J call TRBJ2-7; D is perhaps TRBD1 (6 bases). This CDR3 is 11 amino acids long. The germline V and J ends were trimmed by 5 bases and 5 bases, with 7 bases remaining between them. Germline V gene lookup returns CDR1 SEHNR and CDR2 FQNEAQ (reference sequence). This CDR3 is CASSTGNEQYF. The CDR3 DNA reads TGTGCCAGCAGCACAGGGAACGAGCAGTACTTC.

Points on this clone: The junction shows a germline mismatch at one end, possibly a read error. The chain joins TRBV7-9 to TRBJ1-2; D is unclear. Germline values: CDR1 SEHNR, CDR2 FQNEAQ (reference sequence). CDR3 length equals 14 residues. CDR3: CASSLEPITYDYTF. The CDR3 bases are TGTGCCAGCAGCTTAGAACCTATTACATATGACTACACCTTC.

This chain connects TRBV6-1 to TRBJ1-5; D gene uncertain. V was trimmed by 2 bases and J by 0 bases, leaving 5 bases between them. Germline assignment: CDR1 MNHNS and CDR2 SASEGT. This CDR3 has 14 amino acids. CDR3 nucleotide sequence: TGTGCCAGCAGTGAAAACGGTAGCAATCAGCCCCAGCATTTT. The encoded protein is CASSENGSNQPQHF.

This sequence joins TRBV6-5 and TRBJ2-5; D unclear. The CDR3 has 13 residues. Germline V CDR1 and CDR2: MNHEY, SVGAGI. V shed 7 bases and J shed 0 bases, with 9 bases lying between them. The CDR3 DNA follows: TGTGCCAGCACTCCACAGAACCAAGAGACCCAGTACTTC. This translates into CASTPQNQETQYF.

J is TRBJ2-3 and V is TRBV3-1 (or the pseudogene TRBV3-2); 11 nucleotides agree with TRBD2. The V segment lost 0 bases and the J segment 2 bases; nucleotides outside the gene matches: 10. CDR1 and CDR2 from the germline V gene are LGHDT and YNNKEL (reference sequence). CDR3 length: 19 residues. The CDR3 DNA sequence: TGTGCCAGCAGCCAAGAAGGGCTAGCGGGGGGACCGAACACAGATACGCAGTATTTT. Encoded protein: CASSQEGLAGGPNTDTQYF.

The chain recombines TRBV4-1 with TRBJ1-1; D might be TRBD1 (6 bases). The germline V gene has CDR1 MGHRA and CDR2 YSYEKL. CDR3 length: 16 residues. The V and J ends lost 1 base and 1 base respectively, with 13 bases between them. In nucleotides, the CDR3 is TGCGCCAGCAGCCAAGCCCACCGGGGGGCGAACACTGAAGCTTTCTTT. Its translation is CASSQAHRGANTEAFF.

The CDR3 here is CASSAIGENEQFF. The CDR3, as DNA: TGTGCCAGCAGCGCAATAGGGGAAAATGAGCAGTTCTTC. The rearrangement links TRBV7-3 to TRBJ2-1; D perhaps matches TRBD1 (5 bases). Germline CDR1 SGHTA, CDR2 FQGTGA. The CDR3 extends over 13 amino acids. Trimming removed 5 bases from V and 7 bases from J, with 12 bases in between.

The chain links TRBV9 to TRBJ2-3; 9 nucleotides line up with TRBD2. The CDR3 totals 16 residues. In germline, CDR1 is SGDLS, CDR2 YYNGEE. The V and J ends lost 1 base and 4 bases, in that order; junction bases with no gene match: 7. CDR3 DNA sequence: TGTGCCAGCAGCGTATTGGGACTAGCTGGATCAGATACGCAGTATTTT. Translation: CASSVLGLAGSDTQYF.